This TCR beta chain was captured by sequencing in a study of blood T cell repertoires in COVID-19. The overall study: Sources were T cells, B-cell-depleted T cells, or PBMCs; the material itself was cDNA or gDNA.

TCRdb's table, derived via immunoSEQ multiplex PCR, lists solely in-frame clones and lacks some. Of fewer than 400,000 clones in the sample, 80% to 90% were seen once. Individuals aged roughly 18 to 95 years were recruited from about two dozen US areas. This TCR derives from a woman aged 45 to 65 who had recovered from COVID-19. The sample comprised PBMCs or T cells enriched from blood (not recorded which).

CDR3 nucleotide sequence: TGTGCCAGCAGCTCGGGTTTGCCCCAGCATTTT. This gives the protein CASSSGLPQHF. The V call is TRBV6-2 or TRBV6-3, the J call TRBJ1-5; the D is unclear. Germline loops: CDR1 MNHEY, CDR2 SVGEGT. The CDR3 extends over 11 amino acids. The V gene lost 6 bases and the J gene lost 9 bases, with 9 bases spanning the gap.